One sample yielded the 17 T cell receptor beta chains listed below, sequenced in a study of long-term antiretroviral therapy in people with HIV. Researchers report immunoSEQ v3.0 was run at survey level. The protocol was immunoSEQ multiplex PCR, while the TCRdb copy is restricted to in-frame clones and leaves out a portion. The repertoire consists of about 20,000 clones, with about 91% occurring once and the leading ten covering around 7.8%. The sequencing here drew on unsorted PBMCs, taken 4.4 years after starting antiretroviral therapy. The origin of the receptors is a woman aged 45-65 years with HIV.

This clone was counted once. The chain links TRBV1 to TRBJ2-4. TRBV1 is noted as a pseudogene. The CDR3 loop spans 18 amino acids. The CDR3 sequence: CTSSQEGTGEIAKNIQYF. DNA for the CDR3: TGCACCAGCAGCCAAGAGGGGACCGGGGAGATAGCCAAAAACATTCAGTACTTC.

The chain has TRBV5-4 and TRBJ2-1; no reliable D call. CDR3 length: 13 amino acids. Germline V gene data show CDR1 as SGHNT and CDR2 as YYREEE (reference sequence). With 0 bases removed from V and 9 bases from J, the gap between germline ends came to 10 bases. The CDR3 sequence: CASSLVGIGEQFF. CDR3 sequence (DNA): TGTGCCAGCAGCTTGGTTGGGATCGGTGAGCAGTTCTTC.

The V and J genes are TRBV5-1 and TRBJ2-3; TRBD2 matches at 12 bases. The CDR3 extends over 15 amino acids. V dropped 6 bases and J dropped 4; count of bases not matched to a gene: 6. From germline, CDR1 is SGHRS and CDR2 YFSETQ. CDR3 in DNA: TGCGCCAGCACCCTAGCGGGGGGGCCCTCAGATACGCAGTATTTT. It translates to CASTLAGGPSDTQYF.

The CDR3 DNA sequence: TGTGCCTGGAGTCAGGGACAGGGTAATGAAAAACTGTTTTTT. This encodes CAWSQGQGNEKLFF. The chain uses TRBV30 and TRBJ1-4; 9 positions agree with TRBD1. Unmatched junction bases numbered 2, after V lost 2 bases and J lost 4 bases. The CDR3 contains 14 residues. Per the germline V gene, CDR1 is GTSNPN and CDR2 is SVGIG (reference sequence).

The CDR3 DNA reads as TGCGCCAGCAGCCGTACAGCGAACACCGGGGAGCTGTTTTTT. It translates to CASSRTANTGELFF. This chain joins TRBV5-1 and TRBJ2-2; D gene ambiguous. The V and J ends lost 4 bases and 0 bases respectively, with 7 bases between them. The length of the CDR3 is 14 residues. Germline CDR1 SGHRS, CDR2 YFSETQ.

The CDR3 spells CASSGLGGVSNQPQHF. In DNA, the CDR3 is TGTGCCAGCAGTGGGTTGGGAGGGGTTAGCAATCAGCCCCAGCATTTT. The chain carries TRBV6-1 and TRBJ1-5; perhaps TRBD1 as D (5 bases). Trimming stripped 4 bases from V and 0 bases from J, with 13 bases between. This CDR3 has 16 amino acids. CDR1 is MNHNS, CDR2 SASEGT, per germline.

The V gene is TRBV6-5, the J gene TRBJ1-1, with TRBD1 as a possible D gene (5 bases). V was pared by 6 bases and J by 6 bases, with 23 bases between. CDR1 MNHEY and CDR2 SVGAGI come from the germline V gene. The length of the CDR3 is 16 residues. The DNA for the CDR3 is TGTGCCAGCAGCTACGCGGGGACGGGCGGCGACTCTGAAGCTTTCTTT. The encoded protein is CASSYAGTGGDSEAFF.

The V gene is TRBV7-3, the J gene TRBJ2-3; TRBD1 aligns across 10 bases. The CDR3 has 15 amino acids. Germline lookup yields CDR1 SGHTA and CDR2 FQGTGA. Trimming took 5 bases from V and 1 from J; bases not matched to a gene: 3. CDR3 sequence reads: CASSPGQGGTDTQYF. Written as DNA, the CDR3 is TGTGCCAGCAGCCCCGGACAGGGGGGCACAGATACGCAGTATTTT.

V usage is TRBV13 and J usage is TRBJ2-7, with D maybe TRBD1 (5 bases). Trimming removed 2 bases from V and 7 bases from J, with 12 bases in between. The CDR3 contains 13 residues. Germline assignment: CDR1 PRHDT and CDR2 FYEKMQ (reference sequence). CDR3 protein: CASSLQGIPEQYF. The DNA for the CDR3 is TGTGCCAGCAGCTTACAGGGTATTCCGGAGCAGTACTTC.

The chain employs TRBV6-5 and TRBJ1-5; D gene unclear. V shed 3 bases and J shed 6 bases, with 15 bases lying between them. CDR3 length: 15 amino acids. In germline, CDR1 is MNHEY, CDR2 SVGAGI. DNA for the CDR3: TGTGCCAGCAGTTATGACGGGATCAACGGTCAGCCCCAGCATTTT. It codes for CASSYDGINGQPQHF.

This clone came up once. CDR3 in amino acids: CASSRRDRGDGYTF. As DNA, the CDR3 is TGTGCCAGCTCACGCCGGGACAGGGGAGATGGCTACACCTTC. The chain uses TRBV18 and TRBJ1-2, with 10 bases aligning to TRBD1. The CDR3 length is 14 residues. Trimming at V came to 4 bases and at J to 6 bases, leaving 5 bases not matched to a gene. CDR1 and CDR2 (germline): KGHSH, LQKENI.

The chain couples TRBV7-3 to TRBJ2-2; 8 bases fit TRBD2. Trimming at V came to 5 bases and at J to 2 bases, leaving 13 bases not matched to a gene. This CDR3 has 18 amino acids. Germline loops: CDR1 SGHTA, CDR2 FQGTGA. DNA for the CDR3: TGTGCCAGCAGCCGCACGACCGGGCTAGCGGGTAACACCGGGGAGCTGTTTTTT. It yields the protein CASSRTTGLAGNTGELFF.

This chain joins TRBV14 and TRBJ1-1, with D perhaps TRBD1 (5 bases). Germline V gene sequence: CDR1 SGHDN, CDR2 FVKESK. CDR3 size: 13 residues. The germline V and J ends were trimmed by 1 base and 6 bases, with 9 bases remaining between them. The CDR3 reads CASSQVIGAEAFF. CDR3 nucleotides: TGTGCCAGCAGCCAAGTAATAGGGGCTGAAGCTTTCTTT.

This clone was found a few times. The V call is TRBV5-4, the J call TRBJ1-6, with D tentatively TRBD1 (5 bases). The CDR3 is made up of 15 amino acids. In germline, CDR1 is SGHNT, CDR2 YYREEE (reference sequence). V dropped 1 base and J dropped 5 bases, with 10 bases sitting between them. Here the CDR3 DNA reads TGTGCCAGCAGCTTGAACGGGGGGAATAATTCACCCCTCCACTTT. It is translated as CASSLNGGNNSPLHF. The entire variable domain, with the rest obtained from reference TRBV5-4 and TRBJ1-6, is as follows: ETGVTQSPTHLIKTRGQQVTLRCSSQSGHNTVSWYQQALGQGPQFIFQYYREEENGRGNFPPRFSGLQFPNYSSELNVNALELDDSALYLCASSLNGGNNSPLHFGNGTRLTVT.

Here the CDR3 reads CASSVPRHYDHRETQYF. The CDR3, as DNA: TGTGCCAGCAGCGTACCCCGGCATTACGACCACAGGGAGACCCAGTACTTC. The rearrangement uses TRBV9 and TRBJ2-5, with D possibly matching TRBD1 (5 bases). Trimming stripped 1 base from V and 5 bases from J, with 21 bases between. Germline CDR1 SGDLS, CDR2 YYNGEE. The CDR3 is 17 amino acids.

The chain carries TRBV6-5 and TRBJ2-7; D could derive from TRBD1 or TRBD2 (5 bases each). Trimming stripped 5 bases from V and 0 bases from J, with 14 bases between. Germline V CDR1 and CDR2: MNHEY, SVGAGI. The CDR3 has 15 amino acids. For the CDR3, the DNA is TGTGCCAGCAGTCCCGGGACGGCGGGCTCCTACGAGCAGTACTTC. Encoded protein: CASSPGTAGSYEQYF.

The chain couples TRBV4-1 to TRBJ1-2, with no clear D. V was clipped by 0 bases and J by 3 bases, with 11 bases between them. The CDR3 runs to 15 residues. Per the germline V gene, CDR1 is MGHRA and CDR2 is YSYEKL. This chain's CDR3 is CASSQDVVSYYGYTF. CDR3 DNA sequence: TGCGCCAGCAGCCAAGATGTGGTCAGCTACTATGGCTACACCTTC.